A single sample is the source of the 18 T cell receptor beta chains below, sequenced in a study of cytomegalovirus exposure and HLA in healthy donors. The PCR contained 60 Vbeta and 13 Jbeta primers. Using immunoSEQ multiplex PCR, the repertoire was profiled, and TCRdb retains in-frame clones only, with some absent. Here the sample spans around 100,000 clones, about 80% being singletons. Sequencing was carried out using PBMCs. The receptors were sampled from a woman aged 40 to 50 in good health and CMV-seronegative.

This CDR3 is CASSRRDRGAYEQYF. The CDR3 DNA is TGCGCCAGCAGCCGGAGGGACAGGGGAGCATACGAGCAGTACTTC. The chain is built from TRBV5-1 and TRBJ2-7; 10 bases are a match to TRBD1. The trim removed 4 bases at V and 4 bases at J, leaving 8 bases unmatched. This CDR3 contains 15 residues. Looked up from germline, CDR1 is SGHRS and CDR2 is YFSETQ.

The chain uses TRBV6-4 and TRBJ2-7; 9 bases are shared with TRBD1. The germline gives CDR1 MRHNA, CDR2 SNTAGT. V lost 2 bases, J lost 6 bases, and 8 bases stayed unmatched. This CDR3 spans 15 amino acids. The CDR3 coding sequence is TGTGCCAGCAGTGACACGGGACAGGGCGACGTCGAGCAGTACTTC. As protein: CASSDTGQGDVEQYF.

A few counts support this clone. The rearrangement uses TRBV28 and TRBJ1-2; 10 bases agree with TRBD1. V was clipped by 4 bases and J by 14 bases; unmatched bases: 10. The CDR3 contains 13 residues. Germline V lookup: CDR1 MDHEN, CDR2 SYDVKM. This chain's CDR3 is CASSSTGGRVSTF. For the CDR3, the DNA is TGTGCCAGCAGTTCGACAGGGGGCCGCGTGAGTACCTTC.

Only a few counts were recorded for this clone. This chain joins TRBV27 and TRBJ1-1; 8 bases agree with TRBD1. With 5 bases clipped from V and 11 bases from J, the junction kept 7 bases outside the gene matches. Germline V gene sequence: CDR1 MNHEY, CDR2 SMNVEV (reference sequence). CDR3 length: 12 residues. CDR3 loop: CASSPGGRRAFF. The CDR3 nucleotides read TGTGCCAGCAGTCCAGGGGGCCGCAGGGCTTTCTTT.

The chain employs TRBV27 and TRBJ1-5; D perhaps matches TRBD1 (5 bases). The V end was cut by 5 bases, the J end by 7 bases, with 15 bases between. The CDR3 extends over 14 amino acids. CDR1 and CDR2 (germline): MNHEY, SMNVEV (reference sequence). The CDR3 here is CASSAGHLSQPQHF. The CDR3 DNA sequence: TGTGCCAGCAGTGCCGGACATCTCAGCCAGCCCCAGCATTTT.

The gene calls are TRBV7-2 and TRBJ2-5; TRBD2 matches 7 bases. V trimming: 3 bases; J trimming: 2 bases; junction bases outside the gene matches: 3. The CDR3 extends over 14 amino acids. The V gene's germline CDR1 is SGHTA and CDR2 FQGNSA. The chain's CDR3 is CASSFDSGQETQYF. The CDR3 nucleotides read TGTGCCAGCAGCTTTGATAGCGGGCAAGAGACCCAGTACTTC.

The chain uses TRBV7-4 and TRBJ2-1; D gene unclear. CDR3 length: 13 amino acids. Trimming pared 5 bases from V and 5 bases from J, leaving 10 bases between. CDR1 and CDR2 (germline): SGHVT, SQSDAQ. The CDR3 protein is CASSPRLDNEQFF. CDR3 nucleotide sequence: TGTGCCAGCAGCCCGCGATTGGACAATGAGCAGTTCTTC.

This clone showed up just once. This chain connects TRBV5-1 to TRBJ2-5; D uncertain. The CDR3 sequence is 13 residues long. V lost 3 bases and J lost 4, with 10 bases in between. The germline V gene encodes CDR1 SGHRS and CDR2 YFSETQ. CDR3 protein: CASSSTNAETQYF. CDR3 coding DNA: TGCGCCAGCAGCTCTACCAACGCAGAGACCCAGTACTTC.

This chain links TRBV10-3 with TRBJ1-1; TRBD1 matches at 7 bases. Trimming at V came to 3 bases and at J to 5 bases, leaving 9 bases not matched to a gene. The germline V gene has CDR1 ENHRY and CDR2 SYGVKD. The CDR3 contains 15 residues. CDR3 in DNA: TGTGCCATCAGTGACCCGACAGGGTCAGGGACTGAAGCTTTCTTT. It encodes CAISDPTGSGTEAFF.

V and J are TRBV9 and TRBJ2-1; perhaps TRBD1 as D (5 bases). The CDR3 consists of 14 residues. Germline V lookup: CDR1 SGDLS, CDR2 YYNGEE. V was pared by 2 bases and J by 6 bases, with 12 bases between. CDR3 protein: CASSVSRERNEQFF. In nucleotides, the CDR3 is TGTGCCAGCAGCGTGTCCAGGGAACGCAATGAGCAGTTCTTC. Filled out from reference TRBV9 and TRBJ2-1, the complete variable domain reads DSGVTQTPKHLITATGQRVTLRCSPRSGDLSVYWYQQSLDQGLQFLIQYYNGEERAKGNILERFSAQQFPDLHSELNLSSLELGDSALYFCASSVSRERNEQFFGPGTRLTVL.

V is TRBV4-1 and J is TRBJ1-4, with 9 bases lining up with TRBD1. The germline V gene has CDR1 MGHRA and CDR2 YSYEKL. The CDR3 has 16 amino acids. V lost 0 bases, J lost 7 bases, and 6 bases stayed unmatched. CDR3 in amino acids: CASSQDTGTGIEKLFF. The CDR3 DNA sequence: TGCGCCAGCAGCCAAGATACCGGGACAGGGATTGAAAAACTGTTTTTT.

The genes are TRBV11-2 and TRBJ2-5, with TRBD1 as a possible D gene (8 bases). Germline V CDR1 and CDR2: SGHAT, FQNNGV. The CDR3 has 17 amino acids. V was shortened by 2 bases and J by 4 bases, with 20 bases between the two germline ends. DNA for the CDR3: TGTGCCAGCAGCTTAACAGGGGGAGGGGTCCTTCTAGAGACCCAGTACTTC. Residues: CASSLTGGGVLLETQYF.

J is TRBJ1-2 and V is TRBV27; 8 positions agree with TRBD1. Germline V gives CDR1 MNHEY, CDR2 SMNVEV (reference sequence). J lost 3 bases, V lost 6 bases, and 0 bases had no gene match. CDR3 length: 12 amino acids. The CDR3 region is CASRGQDYGYTF. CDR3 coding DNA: TGTGCCAGCAGGGGACAGGACTATGGCTACACCTTC.

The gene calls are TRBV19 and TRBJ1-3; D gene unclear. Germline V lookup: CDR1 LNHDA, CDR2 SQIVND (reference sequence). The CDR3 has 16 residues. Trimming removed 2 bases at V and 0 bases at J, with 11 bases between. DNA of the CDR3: TGTGCCAGTAGTATAACCCAGGCCGACTCTGGAAACACCATATATTTT. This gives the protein CASSITQADSGNTIYF.

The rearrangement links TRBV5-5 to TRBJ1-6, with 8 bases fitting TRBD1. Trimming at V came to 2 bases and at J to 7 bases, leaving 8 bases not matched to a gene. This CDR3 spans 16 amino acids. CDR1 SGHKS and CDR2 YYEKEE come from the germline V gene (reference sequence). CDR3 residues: CASSFGQGIGNSPLHF. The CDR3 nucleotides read TGTGCCAGCAGCTTCGGACAGGGTATAGGGAATTCACCCCTCCACTTT. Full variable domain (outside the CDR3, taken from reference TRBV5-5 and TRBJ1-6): DAGVTQSPTHLIKTRGQQVTLRCSPISGHKSVSWYQQVLGQGPQFIFQYYEKEERGRGNFPDRFSARQFPNYSSELNVNALLLGDSALYLCASSFGQGIGNSPLHFGNGTRLTVT.

CDR3 sequence: CASSFTEDYEQYF. CDR3 bases: TGTGCCAGCAGCTTCACGGAGGACTACGAGCAGTACTTC. This chain joins TRBV5-4 and TRBJ2-7; D is perhaps TRBD2 (5 bases). V lost 2 bases and J 3 bases, leaving 9 bases between the germline ends. The CDR3 sequence is 13 residues long. Germline CDR1 SGHNT, CDR2 YYREEE (reference sequence). The entire variable domain, with the rest obtained from reference TRBV5-4 and TRBJ2-7, is as follows: ETGVTQSPTHLIKTRGQQVTLRCSSQSGHNTVSWYQQALGQGPQFIFQYYREEENGRGNFPPRFSGLQFPNYSSELNVNALELDDSALYLCASSFTEDYEQYFGPGTRLTVT.

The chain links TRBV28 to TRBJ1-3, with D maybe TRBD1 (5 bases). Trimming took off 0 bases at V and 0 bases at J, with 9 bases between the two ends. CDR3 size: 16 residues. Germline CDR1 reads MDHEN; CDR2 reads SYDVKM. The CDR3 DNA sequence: TGTGCCAGCAGTTTATGGGGCAGGGCCTCTGGAAACACCATATATTTT. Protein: CASSLWGRASGNTIYF.

The CDR3 here is CASRQGANTGELFF. In nucleotides, the CDR3 is TGTGCCTCCAGACAGGGCGCAAACACCGGGGAGCTGTTTTTT. The J gene is TRBJ2-2, the V gene TRBV2; 7 bases are shared with TRBD1. CDR3 size: 14 residues. J was trimmed by 2 bases and V by 11 bases; bases with no gene match: 8. Germline-derived CDR1 and CDR2 are SNHLY and FYNNEI.